This T cell receptor beta chain originates from a study of blood T cell repertoires in COVID-19. Assay: immunoSEQ multiplex PCR; the TCRdb copy retains only in-frame clones and omits some. The sample includes under 250,000 clones, around 84% of them seen just once. This clone was observed a few times. Looked up from germline, CDR1 is SGDLS and CDR2 is YYNGEE. J was trimmed by 4 bases and V by 5 bases; bases with no gene match: 6. There are 14 residues in the CDR3. This clonotype was sampled from a woman aged 18-29 years with acute or convalescent COVID-19. The source material was peripheral blood. The chain employs TRBV9 and TRBJ1-5; TRBD1 agrees at 7 bases. The CDR3 DNA reads as TGTGCCAGCAGTCGGACAGGTCAAAATCAGCCCCAGCATTTT. This gives the protein CASSRTGQNQPQHF.